The source of this T cell receptor beta chain is a study of control samples from healthy donors and cancer patients. J gave up 3 bases and V 4 bases, and 4 bases lay outside the gene matches. In germline, CDR1 is MGHRA, CDR2 YSYEKL. The CDR3 extends over 16 amino acids. This table comes from immunoSEQ multiplex PCR, and its TCRdb copy is limited to in-frame clones, with some not included. Here the sample spans 95,000 to 150,000 clones, 85% to 95% being singletons. This chain joins TRBV4-1 and TRBJ2-2; 11 bases align to TRBD2. Sequencing input: PBMCs. The sequence was obtained from a man at least 80 years old with head and neck cancer. The CDR3 sequence: CASSRRLAGYTGELFF. The CDR3 nucleotides read TGCGCCAGCAGCCGAAGACTAGCGGGATACACCGGGGAGCTGTTTTTT.